One sample yielded the 17 T cell receptor beta chains listed below, sequenced in a study of monozygotic twins with inflammatory bowel disease (dated by TCRdb to about 2019). Libraries were made using 5' RACE. The sample was run on an Illumina HiSeq 2500. TCRdb reprocessed the reads, so every CDR3 protein sequence counts as one entry and DNA is not shown. The sample table records approximately 150,000 distinct CDR3 sequences. Less than 8% of the sample goes to the ten largest clones. Sequencing was performed on blood. The receptor source for this set is a human donor with ulcerative colitis or Crohn's disease, or a healthy co-twin of an affected twin (not recorded which).

The chain couples TRBV18 to TRBJ2-1; there is no DNA to check the TCRdb D call of TRBD2. Germline-derived CDR1 and CDR2 are KGHSH and LQKENI. CDR3 size: 14 residues. CDR3 protein: CASTSGLTGNEQFF.

The chain couples TRBV29-1 to TRBJ2-5; without DNA, the TCRdb call of TRBD1 cannot be checked. Germline CDR1 is SQVTM and CDR2 is ANQGSEA. This CDR3 is built from 14 residues. CDR3 in amino acids: CSVEDGTGQETQYF.

This rearrangement joins TRBV18 to TRBJ1-6. This CDR3 region has 13 residues. Germline CDR1 reads KGHSH; CDR2 reads LQKENI. The CDR3 region is CASSPLDNSPLHF.

V and J are TRBV20-1 and TRBJ2-7; TCRdb calls TRBD1, which cannot be checked without DNA. From germline, CDR1 is DFQATT and CDR2 SNEGSKA (reference sequence). CDR3 length equals 13 residues. CDR3 amino acids: CSASRSPGYEQYF.

V usage is TRBV20-1 and J usage is TRBJ2-5; TCRdb's D call of TRBD2 is untestable without DNA. CDR3 length: 15 residues. Germline assignment: CDR1 DFQATT and CDR2 SNEGSKA (reference sequence). The CDR3 here is CSASSSGVYQETQYF.

The genes are TRBV7-7 and TRBJ2-3; TCRdb returns TRBD2, unconfirmable since there is no DNA. The CDR3 totals 15 residues. The germline CDR1 and CDR2 sequences are SSHAT and FNYEAQ (reference sequence). CDR3 sequence reads: CASSRYAGEGDTQYF.

J is TRBJ2-3 and V is TRBV24-1; the TCRdb call, TRBD1, lacks DNA for checking. Per the germline V gene, CDR1 is KGHDR and CDR2 is SFDVKD. This CDR3 spans 17 amino acids. CDR3 sequence reads: CATSDLAEGRGRDTQYF.

The genes are TRBV18 and TRBJ2-1. CDR3 size: 12 residues. The germline V gene has CDR1 KGHSH and CDR2 LQKENI. CDR3 amino acids: CAGSPHGNEQFF.

The chain carries TRBV5-6 and TRBJ1-5; TCRdb proposes TRBD1, but this gene call is untestable without DNA. Germline CDR1 is SGHDT and CDR2 is YYEEEE. There are 16 residues in the CDR3. The CDR3: CASSLSPGTVNQPQHF.

CDR3 sequence: CASSLDSGENEAFF. The chain has TRBV27 and TRBJ1-1. The germline gives CDR1 MNHEY, CDR2 SMNVEV (reference sequence). This CDR3 has 14 residues.

The V gene is TRBV7-9, the J gene TRBJ1-4; without DNA, the TCRdb call of TRBD1 cannot be checked. CDR3 size: 16 residues. CDR1 is SEHNR, CDR2 FQNEAQ, per germline (reference sequence). This chain's CDR3 is CASSSNSQGALEKLFF.

The CDR3 is CASSFSGREYEQYF. V gene TRBV5-4 combines with J gene TRBJ2-7; TCRdb calls TRBD2, which cannot be checked without DNA. The CDR3 is 14 residues long. Germline values: CDR1 SGHNT, CDR2 YYREEE (reference sequence).

The gene calls are TRBV7-2 and TRBJ2-6. Germline V gives CDR1 SGHTA, CDR2 FQGNSA. This CDR3 has 15 residues. This CDR3 is CASSLEALGANVLTF.

This rearrangement joins TRBV20-1 to TRBJ1-5; TCRdb picks TRBD1, but there is no DNA to check that call. CDR1 and CDR2 from the germline V gene are DFQATT and SNEGSKA (reference sequence). This CDR3 has 15 residues. CDR3 protein: CSAFPGQNSNQPQHF.

V gene TRBV20-1 combines with J gene TRBJ2-3; the D call of TRBD2 rests on TCRdb alone, since no DNA is present to check it. Looked up from germline, CDR1 is DFQATT and CDR2 is SNEGSKA (reference sequence). The CDR3 runs to 14 residues. The CDR3 sequence: CSAPGWRSTDTQYF.

The chain couples TRBV7-6 to TRBJ1-2; TCRdb's D call of TRBD1 is untestable without DNA. The CDR3 runs 13 residues. Germline V CDR1 and CDR2: SGHVS, FNYEAQ. Here the CDR3 reads CASSFLQGDGYTF.

The rearrangement uses TRBV14 and TRBJ2-1; TCRdb selects TRBD2, and the lack of DNA leaves this call unchecked. This CDR3 is 17 amino acids long. Germline assignment: CDR1 SGHDN and CDR2 FVKESK. CDR3 in amino acids: CASSQRTSGGVYNEQFF.